A single sample gave rise to the 18 T cell receptor beta chains below, sequenced in a study of blood T cell repertoires in COVID-19. Produced via immunoSEQ multiplex PCR; TCRdb's table is partial and in-frame only. The table includes 50,000 to 80,000 clones, just over 85% detected once. Sequenced: peripheral blood. These receptors all come from a woman in her sixties or seventies with COVID-19, enrolled during active disease.

The V gene is TRBV28, the J gene TRBJ2-1; D unclear. Germline CDR1 MDHEN, CDR2 SYDVKM. The CDR3 loop spans 11 amino acids. V lost 8 bases, J lost 4 bases, and 6 bases lay in between. The CDR3 DNA follows: TGTGCCAGCTACATGTACAATGAGCAGTTCTTC. It is translated as CASYMYNEQFF.

The chain employs TRBV11-2 and TRBJ2-5; 14 positions match TRBD2. CDR3 length equals 18 residues. Germline CDR1 is SGHAT and CDR2 is FQNNGV. Trimming removed 5 bases from V and 1 base from J; junction bases left unmatched: 9. CDR3 region: CASSTGTSGGGSQETQYF. The CDR3 bases are TGTGCCAGCAGCACCGGGACTAGCGGGGGTGGAAGCCAAGAGACCCAGTACTTC. Looking up the rest from reference TRBV11-2 and TRBJ2-5 gives the full variable domain: EAGVAQSPRYKIIEKRQSVAFWCNPISGHATLYWYQQILGQGPKLLIQFQNNGVVDDSQLPKDRFSAERLKGVDSTLKIQPAKLEDSAVYLCASSTGTSGGGSQETQYFGPGTRLLVL.

In nucleotides, the CDR3 is TGTGCCAGCAGTTACTCGAACAGGAACTATGGCTACACCTTC. This translates into CASSYSNRNYGYTF. This chain links TRBV6-5 with TRBJ1-2, with TRBD1 as a possible D gene (5 bases). The germline V and J ends were trimmed by 0 bases and 2 bases, with 7 bases remaining between them. The CDR3 spans 14 residues. Germline-derived CDR1 and CDR2 are MNHEY and SVGAGI.

This clone occurred once. The rearrangement uses TRBV28 and TRBJ2-7, with 9 bases matching TRBD2. Unmatched junction bases numbered 6, after V lost 6 bases and J lost 3 bases. Germline CDR1 is MDHEN and CDR2 is SYDVKM. This CDR3 spans 14 amino acids. DNA for the CDR3: TGTGCCAGCAGGGTAGCGGGAGTAAACTACGAGCAGTACTTC. Translated, it gives CASRVAGVNYEQYF.

J is TRBJ1-1 and V is TRBV15, with D maybe TRBD1 (5 bases). This CDR3 has 14 residues. Trimming removed 3 bases from V and 3 bases from J, with 11 bases in between. Germline V gene sequence: CDR1 LNHNV, CDR2 YYDKDF (reference sequence). CDR3 in DNA: TGTGCCACCAGCAGTTACCGGGGGTACACTGAAGCTTTCTTT. Its translation: CATSSYRGYTEAFF. The full variable domain, rest sourced from reference TRBV15 and TRBJ1-1, is DAMVIQNPRYQVTQFGKPVTLSCSQTLNHNVMYWYQQKSSQAPKLLFHYYDKDFNNEADTPDNFQSRRPNTSFCFLDIRSPGLGDTAMYLCATSSYRGYTEAFFGQGTRLTVV.

The gene calls are TRBV7-7 and TRBJ2-5; 7 bases line up with TRBD1. V was pared by 5 bases and J by 4 bases, with 4 bases of the junction left unmatched. This CDR3 comprises 13 residues. In germline, CDR1 is SSHAT, CDR2 FNYEAQ (reference sequence). The CDR3 protein is CASSQGQIETQYF. In nucleotides, the CDR3 is TGTGCCAGCAGCCAGGGACAGATAGAGACCCAGTACTTC.

The chain links TRBV18 to TRBJ1-6; 10 bases agree with TRBD1. Trimming cost V 4 bases and J 8 bases; bases outside gene matches: 2. The germline V gene has CDR1 KGHSH and CDR2 LQKENI. CDR3 length equals 14 residues. CDR3 nucleotide sequence: TGTGCCAGCTCACTCGGGACAGGGGATTCACCCCTCCACTTT. It encodes CASSLGTGDSPLHF.

The chain is built from TRBV6-5 and TRBJ1-1; no clear D. CDR3 length equals 14 residues. The V gene lost 0 bases and the J gene lost 6 bases, with 11 bases spanning the gap. The germline CDR1 and CDR2 sequences are MNHEY and SVGAGI. This CDR3 reads CASSYSDTQSEAFF. DNA of the CDR3: TGTGCCAGCAGTTACTCTGATACACAGTCTGAAGCTTTCTTT.

The gene calls are TRBV6-5 and TRBJ1-2, with 7 bases fitting TRBD1. Germline trimming cut 5 bases from V and 8 bases from J; bases unmatched to any gene: 8. The V gene's germline CDR1 is MNHEY and CDR2 SVGAGI. The CDR3 runs 13 residues. The CDR3 region has the DNA TGTGCCAGCAGTAAACAGGGGAGGATCGGCTACACCTTC. Translation: CASSKQGRIGYTF.

This clone was counted a few times. The chain carries TRBV7-6 and TRBJ2-3, with 9 bases fitting TRBD2. In germline, CDR1 is SGHVS, CDR2 FNYEAQ. Trimming took 1 base from V and 4 from J; bases not matched to a gene: 18. CDR3 length equals 20 residues. The CDR3: CASSLGWDYVAGASSDTQYF. Written as DNA, the CDR3 is TGTGCCAGCAGCTTAGGATGGGACTATGTAGCGGGAGCGTCTTCAGATACGCAGTATTTT.

The chain combines TRBV19 with TRBJ2-3, with D perhaps matching TRBD2 (6 bases). Germline CDR1 LNHDA, CDR2 SQIVND (reference sequence). Between the trimmed V and J ends, which lost 7 bases and 5 bases, there was a span of 19 bases. This CDR3 spans 15 amino acids. The CDR3 nucleotides read TGTGCCAGTACCGGGAGACCGTCAGGAAAAGATACGCAGTATTTT. Its protein is CASTGRPSGKDTQYF. Full variable domain (missing parts from reference TRBV19 and TRBJ2-3): DGGITQSPKYLFRKEGQNVTLSCEQNLNHDAMYWYRQDPGQGLRLIYYSQIVNDFQKGDIAEGYSVSREKKESFPLTVTSAQKNPTAFYLCASTGRPSGKDTQYFGPGTRLTVL.

The chain carries TRBV4-1 and TRBJ2-1, with no clear D. This CDR3 spans 15 amino acids. Per germline, CDR1 MGHRA and CDR2 YSYEKL. Trimming stripped 4 bases from V and 0 bases from J, with 10 bases between. The CDR3: CASSPSESSYNEQFF. The DNA for the CDR3 is TGCGCCAGCAGCCCCAGCGAAAGCTCCTACAATGAGCAGTTCTTC.

This chain joins TRBV5-6 and TRBJ2-5; D is uncertain. Germline CDR1 is SGHDT and CDR2 is YYEEEE. This CDR3 spans 15 amino acids. Trimming removed 4 bases from V and 2 bases from J, with 15 bases in between. The CDR3 sequence: CASSPINLEQETQYF. The CDR3 DNA follows: TGTGCCAGCAGCCCCATAAATCTAGAGCAAGAGACCCAGTACTTC.

This rearrangement joins TRBV2 to TRBJ1-1; 12 positions match TRBD1. V was pared by 4 bases and J by 6 bases, with 12 bases of the junction left unmatched. Looked up from germline, CDR1 is SNHLY and CDR2 is FYNNEI. The CDR3 loop spans 17 amino acids. CDR3 sequence: CASSVTRDRGPGSEAFF. CDR3 DNA sequence: TGTGCCAGCAGTGTCACCCGGGACAGGGGGCCTGGGTCTGAAGCTTTCTTT.

This clone was recorded only once. V usage is TRBV4-1 and J usage is TRBJ1-4; D gene uncertain. Germline CDR1 is MGHRA and CDR2 is YSYEKL. The CDR3 spans 16 residues. V was clipped by 1 base and J by 0 bases, with 9 bases between them. CDR3 in amino acids: CASSQGPGSTNEKLFF. Written as DNA, the CDR3 is TGCGCCAGCAGCCAAGGTCCGGGATCAACTAATGAAAAACTGTTTTTT.

The rearrangement uses TRBV4-1 and TRBJ2-7, with 8 bases that match TRBD1. The V gene end was trimmed by 3 bases and the J gene end by 5 bases; junction bases not matched to a gene: 12. CDR3 length: 16 residues. CDR1 and CDR2 from the germline V gene are MGHRA and YSYEKL. The chain's CDR3 is CASSQGTITGGNEQYF. The CDR3 nucleotides are TGCGCCAGCAGCCAGGGCACTATCACAGGGGGAAACGAGCAGTACTTC.

This chain uses TRBV2 with TRBJ2-5; D is undetermined. The CDR3 is 14 amino acids. The V and J ends lost 3 bases and 0 bases respectively, with 8 bases between them. Germline loops: CDR1 SNHLY, CDR2 FYNNEI. The DNA of the CDR3 is TGTGCCAGCAGTGACTGGCACGACCAAGAGACCCAGTACTTC. Translation gives CASSDWHDQETQYF. Using reference TRBV2 and TRBJ2-5 for the parts outside the CDR3, the full variable domain is EPEVTQTPSHQVTQMGQEVILRCVPISNHLYFYWYRQILGQKVEFLVSFYNNEISEKSEIFDDQFSVERPDGSNFTLKIRSTKLEDSAMYFCASSDWHDQETQYFGPGTRLLVL.

This clone was observed a single time. V is TRBV6-2 or TRBV6-3 and J is TRBJ2-5; 15 bases line up with TRBD2. Trimming cost V 6 bases and J 0 bases; bases outside gene matches: 5. Germline V CDR1 and CDR2: MNHEY, SVGEGT. There are 17 residues in the CDR3. For the CDR3, the DNA is TGTGCCAGCAGCCGAGGACTAGCGGGAGGGTACCAAGAGACCCAGTACTTC. Its translation is CASSRGLAGGYQETQYF.